This TCR beta chain came from a study of T cells in Graves' hyperthyroidism and ophthalmopathy. On the study more broadly: Peripheral blood was secured at the point of initial diagnosis, before any treatment.

General study points: A 13 V-J signature model discriminated ophthalmopathy versus stable hyperthyroidism.

This clonotype was seen many times. What it recognizes is unknown. Germline assignment: CDR1 MDHEN and CDR2 SYDVKM. The CDR3 extends over 14 amino acids. TCR beta CDR3 regions were amplified from RNA. First-round RT-PCR targeting the TCR CDR3 was performed with the HTBI primer set. From the multiplex PCR reads, TCRdb called clonotypes with MiXCR, one entry per CDR3 protein. This table has about 530,000 distinct CDR3 sequences, about a sixth appearing once. Ophthalmopathy patients all had a Clinical Activity Score of at least 3, a NOSPECS grade of at least 4 and disease under 3 months old. Exclusion followed for patients with uncontrolled infection, other autoimmune disease, pregnancy or lactation.

What was sequenced was blood. This chain joins TRBV28 and TRBJ1-3, with a possible D match to TRBD1 (5 bases). This sequence originates from a woman under 30 with Graves' ophthalmopathy. The CDR3 reads CATLRGVGGNTIYF. In nucleotides, the CDR3 is TGTGCAACTCTCCGGGGGGTTGGTGGAAACACCATATATTTT.